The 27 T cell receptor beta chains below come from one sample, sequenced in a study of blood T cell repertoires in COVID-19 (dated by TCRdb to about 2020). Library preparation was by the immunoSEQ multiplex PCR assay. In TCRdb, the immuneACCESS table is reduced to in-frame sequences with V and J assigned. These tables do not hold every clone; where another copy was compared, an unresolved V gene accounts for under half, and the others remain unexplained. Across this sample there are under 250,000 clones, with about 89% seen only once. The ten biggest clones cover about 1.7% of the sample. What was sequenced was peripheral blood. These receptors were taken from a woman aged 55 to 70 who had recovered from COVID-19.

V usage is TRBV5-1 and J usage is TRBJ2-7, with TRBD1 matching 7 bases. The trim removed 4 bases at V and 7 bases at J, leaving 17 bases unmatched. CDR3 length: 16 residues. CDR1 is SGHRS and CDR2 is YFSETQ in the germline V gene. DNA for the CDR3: TGCGCCAGCAGCCCTGTGACAGGGTCGGAGTTTGGTGAGCAGTACTTC. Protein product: CASSPVTGSEFGEQYF.

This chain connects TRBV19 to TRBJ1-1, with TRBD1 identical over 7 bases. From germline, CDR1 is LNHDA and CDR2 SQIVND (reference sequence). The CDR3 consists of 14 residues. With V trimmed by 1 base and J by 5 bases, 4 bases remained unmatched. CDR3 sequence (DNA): TGTGCCAGTAGTATAGGAGGGGGCGAAACTGAAGCTTTCTTT. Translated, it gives CASSIGGGETEAFF. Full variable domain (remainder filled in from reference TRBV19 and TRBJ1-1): DGGITQSPKYLFRKEGQNVTLSCEQNLNHDAMYWYRQDPGQGLRLIYYSQIVNDFQKGDIAEGYSVSREKKESFPLTVTSAQKNPTAFYLCASSIGGGETEAFFGQGTRLTVV.

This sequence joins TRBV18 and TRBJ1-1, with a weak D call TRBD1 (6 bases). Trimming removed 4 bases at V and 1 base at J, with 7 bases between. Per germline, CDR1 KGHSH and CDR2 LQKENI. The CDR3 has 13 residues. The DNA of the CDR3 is TGTGCCAGCTCACAGGGACAGAACACTGAAGCTTTCTTT. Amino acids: CASSQGQNTEAFF.

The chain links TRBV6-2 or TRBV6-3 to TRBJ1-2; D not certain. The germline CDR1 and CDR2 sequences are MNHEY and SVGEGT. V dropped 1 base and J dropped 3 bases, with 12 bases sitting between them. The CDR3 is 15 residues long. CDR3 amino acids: CASSYWPQSDYGYTF. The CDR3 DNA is TGTGCCAGCAGTTACTGGCCGCAATCAGACTATGGCTACACCTTC.

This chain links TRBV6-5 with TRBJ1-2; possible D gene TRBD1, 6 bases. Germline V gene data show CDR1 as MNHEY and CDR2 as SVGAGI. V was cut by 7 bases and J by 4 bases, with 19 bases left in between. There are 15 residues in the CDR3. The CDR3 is CASTGRHRDGYGYTF. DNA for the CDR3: TGTGCCAGCACGGGACGACACAGGGACGGCTATGGCTACACCTTC.

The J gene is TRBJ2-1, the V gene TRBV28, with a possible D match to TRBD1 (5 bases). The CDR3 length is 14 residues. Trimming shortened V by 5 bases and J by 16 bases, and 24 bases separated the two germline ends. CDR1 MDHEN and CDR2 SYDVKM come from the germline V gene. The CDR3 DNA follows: TGTGCCAGCAGTCAGACACTACGGACACCGCGGTTTTTCTTC. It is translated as CASSQTLRTPRFFF.

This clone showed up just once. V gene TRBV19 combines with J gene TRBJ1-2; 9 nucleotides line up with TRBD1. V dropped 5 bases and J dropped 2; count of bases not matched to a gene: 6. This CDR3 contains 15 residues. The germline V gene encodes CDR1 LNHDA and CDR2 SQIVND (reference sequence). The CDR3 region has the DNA TGTGCCAGTAGTGCTGGACAGGGGACGAACTATGGCTACACCTTC. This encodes CASSAGQGTNYGYTF.

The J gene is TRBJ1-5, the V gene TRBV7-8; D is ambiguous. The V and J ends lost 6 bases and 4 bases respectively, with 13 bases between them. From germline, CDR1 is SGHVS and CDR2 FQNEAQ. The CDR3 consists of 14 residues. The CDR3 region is CASRDRGRNQPQHF. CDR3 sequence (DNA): TGTGCCAGCAGGGACCGGGGTAGGAATCAGCCCCAGCATTTT.

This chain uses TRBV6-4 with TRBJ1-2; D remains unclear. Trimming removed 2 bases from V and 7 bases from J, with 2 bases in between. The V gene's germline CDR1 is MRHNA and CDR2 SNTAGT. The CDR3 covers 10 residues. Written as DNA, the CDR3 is TGTGCCAGCAGTGACCGTGGCTACACCTTC. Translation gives CASSDRGYTF.

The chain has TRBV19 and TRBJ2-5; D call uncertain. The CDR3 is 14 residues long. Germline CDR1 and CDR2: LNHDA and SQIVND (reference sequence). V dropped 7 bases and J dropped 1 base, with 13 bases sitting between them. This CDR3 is CASTVAGSQETQYF. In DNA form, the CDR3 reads TGTGCCAGTACTGTAGCCGGGTCCCAAGAGACCCAGTACTTC. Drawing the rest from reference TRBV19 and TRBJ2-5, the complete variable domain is DGGITQSPKYLFRKEGQNVTLSCEQNLNHDAMYWYRQDPGQGLRLIYYSQIVNDFQKGDIAEGYSVSREKKESFPLTVTSAQKNPTAFYLCASTVAGSQETQYFGPGTRLLVL.

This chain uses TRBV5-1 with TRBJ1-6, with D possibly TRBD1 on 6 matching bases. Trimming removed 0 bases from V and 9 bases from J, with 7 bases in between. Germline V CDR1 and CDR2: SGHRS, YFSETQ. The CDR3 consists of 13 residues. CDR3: CASSLEDSSPLHF. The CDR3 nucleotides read TGCGCCAGCAGCTTGGAGGACAGTTCACCCCTCCACTTT.

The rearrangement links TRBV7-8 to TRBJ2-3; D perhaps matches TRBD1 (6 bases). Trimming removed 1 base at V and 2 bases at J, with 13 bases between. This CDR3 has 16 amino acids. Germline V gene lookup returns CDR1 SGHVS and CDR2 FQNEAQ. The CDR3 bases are TGTGCCAGCAGCTTAGTCACAGGGTGGGACACAGATACGCAGTATTTT. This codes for CASSLVTGWDTDTQYF.

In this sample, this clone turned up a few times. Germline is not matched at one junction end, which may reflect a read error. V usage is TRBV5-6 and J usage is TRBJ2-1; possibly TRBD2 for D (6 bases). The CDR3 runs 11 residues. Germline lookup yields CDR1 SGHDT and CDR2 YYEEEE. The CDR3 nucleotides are TGTGCCAGCAGCTCGCGGGGCCTAGACATCTTC. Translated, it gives CASSSRGLDIF. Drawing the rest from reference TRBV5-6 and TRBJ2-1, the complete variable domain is DAGVTQSPTHLIKTRGQQVTLRCSPKSGHDTVSWYQQALGQGPQFIFQYYEEEERQRGNFPDRFSGHQFPNYSSELNVNALLLGDSALYLCASSSRGLDIFGPGTRLTVL.

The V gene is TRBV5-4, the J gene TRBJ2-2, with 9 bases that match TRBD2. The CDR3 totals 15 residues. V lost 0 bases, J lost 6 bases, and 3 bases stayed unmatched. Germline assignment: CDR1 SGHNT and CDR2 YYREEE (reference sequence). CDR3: CASSLGLAGAGELFF. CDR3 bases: TGTGCCAGCAGCTTGGGGTTAGCGGGGGCCGGGGAGCTGTTTTTT.

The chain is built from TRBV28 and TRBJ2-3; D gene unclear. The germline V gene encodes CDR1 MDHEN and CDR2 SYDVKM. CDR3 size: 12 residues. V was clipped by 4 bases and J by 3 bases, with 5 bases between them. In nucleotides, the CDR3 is TGTGCCAGCAGTTCCCAAACAGATACGCAGTATTTT. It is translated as CASSSQTDTQYF.

CDR3 residues: CASSERGRLAGANVLTF. The DNA of the CDR3 is TGTGCCAGCAGTGAGAGGGGGCGCTTAGCTGGGGCCAACGTCCTGACTTTC. The rearrangement joins TRBV2 to TRBJ2-6; 7 positions match TRBD1. V shed 3 bases and J 2 bases; nucleotides not matched to a gene: 7. CDR3 size: 17 residues. The germline gives CDR1 SNHLY, CDR2 FYNNEI.

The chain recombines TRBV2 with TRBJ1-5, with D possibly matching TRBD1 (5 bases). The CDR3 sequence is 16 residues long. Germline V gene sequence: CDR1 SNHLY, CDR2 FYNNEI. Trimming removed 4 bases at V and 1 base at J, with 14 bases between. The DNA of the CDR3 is TGTGCCAGCAGTGCCACAGGAGGGCAAAGCAATCAGCCCCAGCATTTT. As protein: CASSATGGQSNQPQHF.

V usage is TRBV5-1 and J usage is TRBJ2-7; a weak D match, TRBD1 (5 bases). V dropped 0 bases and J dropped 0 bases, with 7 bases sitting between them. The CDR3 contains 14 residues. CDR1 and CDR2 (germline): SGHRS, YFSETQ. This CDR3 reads CASSLGQSSYEQYF. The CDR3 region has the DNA TGCGCCAGCAGCTTGGGACAGAGCTCCTACGAGCAGTACTTC.

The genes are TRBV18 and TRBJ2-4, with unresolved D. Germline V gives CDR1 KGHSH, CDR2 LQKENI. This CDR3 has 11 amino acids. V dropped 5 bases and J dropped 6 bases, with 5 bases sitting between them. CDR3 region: CASSERNIQYF. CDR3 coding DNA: TGTGCCAGCTCAGAGAGAAACATTCAGTACTTC.

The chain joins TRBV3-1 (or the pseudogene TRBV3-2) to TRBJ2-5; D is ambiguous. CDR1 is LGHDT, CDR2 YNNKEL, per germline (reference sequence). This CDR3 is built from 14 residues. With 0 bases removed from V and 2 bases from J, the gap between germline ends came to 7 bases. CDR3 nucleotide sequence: TGTGCCAGCAGCCAAGAGTCGAGACAAGAGACCCAGTACTTC. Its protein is CASSQESRQETQYF.

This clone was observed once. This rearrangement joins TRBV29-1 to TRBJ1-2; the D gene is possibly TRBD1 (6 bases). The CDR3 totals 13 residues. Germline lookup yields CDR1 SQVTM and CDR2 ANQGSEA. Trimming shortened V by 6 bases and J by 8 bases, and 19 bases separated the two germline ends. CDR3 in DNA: TGCAGCGTCCGGGACAAATCCCTTGGCGGCTACACCTTC. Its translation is CSVRDKSLGGYTF.

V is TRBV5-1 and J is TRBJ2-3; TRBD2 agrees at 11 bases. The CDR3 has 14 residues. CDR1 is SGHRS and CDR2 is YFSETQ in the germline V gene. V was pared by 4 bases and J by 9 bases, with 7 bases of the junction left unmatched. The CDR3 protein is CASSPTSGANTQYF. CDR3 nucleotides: TGCGCCAGCAGCCCGACTAGCGGGGCGAACACGCAGTATTTT.

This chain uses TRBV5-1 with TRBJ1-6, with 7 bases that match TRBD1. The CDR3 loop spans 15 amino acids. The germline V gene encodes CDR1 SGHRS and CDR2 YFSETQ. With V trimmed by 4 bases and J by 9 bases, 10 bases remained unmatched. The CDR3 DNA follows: TGCGCCAGCAGCATAACGACAGGGATGAGTTCACCCCTCCACTTT. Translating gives CASSITTGMSSPLHF.

For the CDR3, the DNA is TGTGCCAGCAGTTTATCGATTCCAGGGGGTCAGAACACTGAAGCTTTCTTT. Translating gives CASSLSIPGGQNTEAFF. The chain joins TRBV27 to TRBJ1-1; 7 bases line up with TRBD1. Germline loops: CDR1 MNHEY, CDR2 SMNVEV (reference sequence). CDR3 length: 17 amino acids. The V and J ends lost 0 bases and 1 base, in that order; junction bases with no gene match: 8.

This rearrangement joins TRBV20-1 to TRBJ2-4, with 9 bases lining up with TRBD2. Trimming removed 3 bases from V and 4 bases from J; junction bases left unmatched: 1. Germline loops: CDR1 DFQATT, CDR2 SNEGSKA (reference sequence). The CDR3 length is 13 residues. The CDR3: CSASSGGKNIQYF. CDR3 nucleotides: TGCAGTGCTAGTAGCGGGGGTAAAAACATTCAGTACTTC.

The CDR3 DNA is TGTGCCAGTAGTTCCTATTCCGGCACAGATACGCAGTATTTT. Its protein product is CASSSYSGTDTQYF. This chain connects TRBV19 to TRBJ2-3; the D is unclear. Between the trimmed V and J ends, which lost 5 bases and 1 base, there was a span of 10 bases. From germline, CDR1 is LNHDA and CDR2 SQIVND (reference sequence). This CDR3 region has 14 residues. Using reference TRBV19 and TRBJ2-3 for the parts outside the CDR3, the full variable domain is DGGITQSPKYLFRKEGQNVTLSCEQNLNHDAMYWYRQDPGQGLRLIYYSQIVNDFQKGDIAEGYSVSREKKESFPLTVTSAQKNPTAFYLCASSSYSGTDTQYFGPGTRLTVL.

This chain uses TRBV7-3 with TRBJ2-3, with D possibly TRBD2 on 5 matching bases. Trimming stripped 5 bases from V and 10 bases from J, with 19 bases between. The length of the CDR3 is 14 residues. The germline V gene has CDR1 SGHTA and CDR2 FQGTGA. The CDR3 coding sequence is TGTGCCAGCAGCCTCCCGGGCCCGGGAAGGGCGCAGTATTTT. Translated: CASSLPGPGRAQYF.